The clone carrying this TCR beta chain has only a few counts. This sample was taken from a study of blood T cell repertoires in COVID-19. Study background: COVID-19 samples from acute and convalescent phases originated in the United States, Italy and Spain. T cells, B-cell-depleted T cells, or PBMCs provided the cDNA or gDNA that served as material.

Under the authors' procedure: Reference gene primer amplification in the assay estimated nucleated cell counts. TCRdb's copy holds only in-frame clones and misses some; the assay was immunoSEQ multiplex PCR. The V and J calls and clone size come from that table; D and trimming were worked out from the DNA. This table holds over 130,000 clones, roughly 82% found once. The receptor was isolated from a man between 65 and 79 years old with acute or convalescent COVID-19. Material for sequencing was peripheral blood.

CDR3 DNA: TGTGCCAGCAGATCGACACAAGCTGGGGCCAACGTCCTGACTTTC. Its protein product is CASRSTQAGANVLTF. The J gene is TRBJ2-6, the V gene TRBV5-5, with D unclear. The V end was cut by 5 bases, the J end by 2 bases, with 11 bases between. The CDR3 has 15 residues. CDR1 and CDR2 (germline): SGHKS, YYEKEE (reference sequence).